The 17 T cell receptor beta chains below come from one sample, sequenced in a study of post-analysis software for immune sequencing data. Regarding the study as a whole: Included in a set of about five TRBV segments more frequent in patients than controls were TRBV5-6, TRBV5-1 and TRBV20-1.

The TCR beta cDNA libraries carried unique molecular identifiers. TCRdb fed the PCR reads into MiXCR, producing one record per CDR3 protein. The sample lists under 200,000 distinct CDR3 sequences, about 30% seen once, with approximately 3.6% in the top ten. These receptors' antigens are unknown. Sequenced sample: blood. These receptors originate from a girl aged 2-17 years with multiple sclerosis.

About this clonotype: Being one base from a much bigger clone, this may be a read error. This chain joins TRBV12-3 or TRBV12-4 and TRBJ1-5; no clear D gene. V was shortened by 3 bases and J by 2 bases, with 2 bases between the two germline ends. The CDR3 is 12 residues long. The CDR3 DNA is TGTGCCAGCAGTTTGGGCAATCAGCCCCAGCATTTT. Protein: CASSLGNQPQHF.

This clonotype was picked up many times. The V call is TRBV29-1, the J call TRBJ2-7, with 7 positions matching TRBD2. Germline CDR1 and CDR2: SQVTM and ANQGSEA. The CDR3 has 14 amino acids. J lost 4 bases, V lost 4 bases, and 10 bases had no gene match. CDR3 sequence: CSVVGREAPYEQYF. The CDR3 DNA follows: TGCAGCGTTGTCGGTCGGGAGGCACCTTACGAGCAGTACTTC.

This clonotype has just a few counts. The chain uses TRBV12-3 or TRBV12-4 and TRBJ1-1; 10 bases are shared with TRBD1. The CDR3 extends over 15 amino acids. The J segment lost 5 bases and the V segment lost 6 bases, leaving 9 bases of the junction unmatched. The CDR3 loop is CASRPWTGGGTEAFF. CDR3 DNA: TGTGCCAGCAGACCGTGGACAGGGGGTGGTACTGAAGCTTTCTTT.

This chain links TRBV12-3 or TRBV12-4 with TRBJ2-3, with 12 nucleotides matching TRBD2. The CDR3 covers 14 residues. The V gene end was trimmed by 6 bases and the J gene end by 15 bases; junction bases not matched to a gene: 13. CDR3 sequence reads: CASRTSGSTDVQYF. In DNA, the CDR3 is TGTGCCAGCAGGACTAGCGGGAGCACAGATGTGCAATATTTT.

The chain recombines TRBV30 with TRBJ1-5; 7 nucleotides align to TRBD1. CDR3 length: 15 amino acids. Per germline, CDR1 GTSNPN and CDR2 SVGIG (reference sequence). The ends lost 4 bases at V and 6 bases at J; junction bases unmatched: 12. The CDR3 DNA is TGTGCCTGGACCTCAACGACAGGGTCCGGTCAGCCCCAGCATTTT. Its protein is CAWTSTTGSGQPQHF.

The J gene is TRBJ2-1, the V gene TRBV27; 10 bases are a match to TRBD1. With the DNA end fitting TRBJ2-7 better, the J assignment may be wrong. The CDR3 length is 16 residues. Germline lookup yields CDR1 MNHEY and CDR2 SMNVEV (reference sequence). The CDR3 bases are TGTGCCAGCAGTCCCGTAGGGACAGGGGCTACAGATGAGCAGTACTTC. Residues: CASSPVGTGATDEQYF.

This clonotype occurred once. The V call is TRBV12-3 or TRBV12-4, the J call TRBJ2-4, with 13 bases that match TRBD2. This CDR3 is 19 amino acids long. Trimming at V came to 8 bases and at J to 0 bases, leaving 13 bases not matched to a gene. The CDR3 DNA follows: TGTGCCAGCTCAGTAAGGACTAGCGGGGGACAACTAGCCAAAAACATTCAGTACTTC. Translating it yields CASSVRTSGGQLAKNIQYF.

A remark on this clonotype: At one end the junction does not follow the germline gene, possibly because of a read error. The chain recombines TRBV5-1 with TRBJ2-1; TRBD2 matches 8 bases. The CDR3 runs 16 residues. Per germline, CDR1 SGHRS and CDR2 YFSETQ. CDR3 residues: CASSPHRGLDYNGQFF. For the CDR3, the DNA is TGCGCCAGCAGCCCCCATAGGGGACTAGATTACAATGGGCAGTTCTTC.

The chain links TRBV12-3 or TRBV12-4 to TRBJ2-2; no clear D gene. Trimming shortened V by 4 bases and J by 3 bases, and 3 bases separated the two germline ends. The CDR3 sequence is 12 residues long. The CDR3 region has the DNA TGTGCCAGCAGTTACTACACCGGGGAGCTGTTTTTT. Translating gives CASSYYTGELFF.

This clonotype has at least ten counts. The chain couples TRBV20-1 to TRBJ2-7, with D tentatively TRBD1 (6 bases). Trimming left V 3 bases short and J 5 bases short, with 20 bases between. This CDR3 region has 15 residues. The germline CDR1 and CDR2 sequences are DFQATT and SNEGSKA (reference sequence). CDR3: CSASARQVAVHEQYF. CDR3 DNA sequence: TGCAGTGCTAGTGCAAGACAGGTCGCGGTACACGAGCAGTACTTC.

This clonotype was counted at least ten times. This chain links TRBV20-1 with TRBJ1-2; D uncertain. The ends were cut back, 4 bases at V and 8 bases at J, with 8 bases in the middle. The germline V gene encodes CDR1 DFQATT and CDR2 SNEGSKA (reference sequence). The CDR3 is 10 residues long. The CDR3 loop is CSAKTRGYTF. CDR3 bases: TGCAGTGCTAAAACAAGAGGCTACACCTTC.

A single count supports this clonotype. With a much larger clone just one base away, this may be a read error. The gene calls are TRBV7-3 and TRBJ2-3; D assignment may be TRBD1 or TRBD2 (5 bases each). This CDR3 is built from 15 residues. Germline V gene data show CDR1 as SGHTA and CDR2 as FQGTGA. V was clipped by 3 bases and J by 4 bases, with 14 bases between them. Here the CDR3 reads CASSFLGESSDTQYF. The DNA of the CDR3 is TGTGCCAGCAGCTTTTTAGGGGAGTCATCAGATACGCAGTATTTT.

This clonotype was picked up a small number of times. The V call is TRBV4-1, the J call TRBJ1-2; D perhaps matches TRBD1 (5 bases). In germline, CDR1 is MGHRA, CDR2 YSYEKL. Trimming stripped 0 bases from V and 7 bases from J, with 24 bases between. The CDR3 has 18 amino acids. CDR3 sequence (DNA): TGCGCCAGCAGCCAAGATCCCGGGGCGCGGCTCACACCCAGTGGCTACACCTTC. Protein sequence: CASSQDPGARLTPSGYTF.

The CDR3 DNA sequence: TGTGCCAGCAGCCAAGATCTGAGGGGCGGCTACAATGAGCAGTTCTTC. Amino acid sequence: CASSQDLRGGYNEQFF. The chain couples TRBV12-3 or TRBV12-4 to TRBJ2-1; D tentatively fits TRBD1 or TRBD2 (5 bases each). This CDR3 is built from 16 residues. Trimming removed 6 bases from V and 3 bases from J, with 18 bases in between.

This clonotype was seen a handful of times. V gene TRBV5-1 combines with J gene TRBJ1-1; D uncertain. CDR1 is SGHRS, CDR2 YFSETQ, per germline. V was shortened by 4 bases and J by 5 bases, with 15 bases between the two germline ends. This CDR3 contains 14 residues. The CDR3 sequence: CASSPQASGTEAFF. The CDR3 bases are TGCGCCAGCAGCCCGCAGGCCTCGGGGACTGAAGCTTTCTTT.

This clonotype was detected ten times or more. V is TRBV5-1 and J is TRBJ2-7; TRBD1 agrees at 8 bases. This CDR3 has 15 residues. Germline-derived CDR1 and CDR2 are SGHRS and YFSETQ. V was clipped by 6 bases and J by 3 bases; unmatched bases: 11. The CDR3 sequence is CASNQKAGGFYEQYF. The CDR3 DNA reads as TGCGCCAGCAACCAAAAGGCAGGGGGCTTCTACGAGCAGTACTTC.

The chain links TRBV12-3 or TRBV12-4 to TRBJ1-4; no definite D call. The V end was cut by 7 bases, the J end by 7 bases, with 13 bases between. This CDR3 region has 13 residues. This CDR3 is CASMRSSGEKLFF. CDR3 in DNA: TGTGCCAGCATGCGGAGTTCGGGTGAAAAACTGTTTTTT.